This T cell receptor beta chain was sequenced in a study of cytomegalovirus exposure and HLA in healthy donors. Findings of the study overall: CMV antigen specificity of three CMV-associated chains was confirmed in vitro. According to reports, the classifier identified cytomegalovirus status with high specificity and sensitivity. Overall, approximately 150 TCR beta chains were annotated as cytomegalovirus-associated. In the 100 to 150 validation repertoires, approximately 94% of cluster scores exceeded 0, per a later analysis.

A word on this clone: Its matching antigen is unknown.

Germline V gene lookup returns CDR1 PRHDT and CDR2 FYEKMQ (reference sequence). Trimming stripped 4 bases from V and 1 base from J, with 13 bases between. The CDR3 loop spans 15 amino acids. Using immunoSEQ multiplex PCR, the repertoire was profiled, and TCRdb retains in-frame clones only, with some absent. The sample includes 100,000 to 120,000 clones, 86% of them seen just once. This receptor was identified in a young woman in good health and CMV-seropositive. Sequencing was carried out using PBMCs. V usage is TRBV13 and J usage is TRBJ1-1; weak D call: TRBD1 (5 bases). CDR3 sequence (DNA): TGTGCCAGCAGCTGGGGCAGCCTGGGGAACACTGAAGCTTTCTTT. Encoded protein: CASSWGSLGNTEAFF.